Each of the 11 T cell receptor beta chains below was sequenced from the same sample in a study of T cell changes during pregnancy in multiple sclerosis (dated by TCRdb to about 2019). Library preparation employed the immunoSEQ multiplex PCR assay. TCRdb took this table from immuneACCESS and kept in-frame rearrangements with V and J called. Such tables lack part of the clones; where checked against another copy, unresolved V genes explain under half of the gap, and the rest is unexplained. This sample has tens of thousands of clones in its table, and approximately 94% of those were observed once. The top ten constitute around 0.86% of the sample. Here the sequenced sample was peripheral blood, taken in the third trimester of pregnancy. These receptors originate from a female donor with multiple sclerosis, enrolled in a pregnancy study.

The chain is built from TRBV19 and TRBJ1-1; 8 bases are a match to TRBD1. CDR3 length equals 15 residues. The germline gives CDR1 LNHDA, CDR2 SQIVND (reference sequence). Trimming cost V 4 bases and J 6 bases; bases outside gene matches: 10. The CDR3 protein is CASSKFGTGLSEAFF. The CDR3 bases are TGTGCCAGTAGTAAATTTGGGACAGGACTATCTGAAGCTTTCTTT.

This clone was counted a single time. This rearrangement joins TRBV14 to TRBJ1-1, with TRBD1 as a possible D gene (5 bases). Germline CDR1 reads SGHDN; CDR2 reads FVKESK. This CDR3 has 16 residues. Trimming cost V 1 base and J 5 bases, with 17 bases left between them. The CDR3 protein is CASSQAGVQGYTEAFF. In DNA form, the CDR3 reads TGTGCCAGCAGCCAAGCTGGAGTTCAGGGATATACTGAAGCTTTCTTT.

The chain recombines TRBV2 with TRBJ2-2; 8 bases align to TRBD2. The V gene end was trimmed by 3 bases and the J gene end by 4 bases; junction bases not matched to a gene: 4. The CDR3 sequence is 15 residues long. CDR1 SNHLY and CDR2 FYNNEI come from the germline V gene. CDR3 amino acids: CASSELAGITGELFF. The DNA for the CDR3 is TGTGCCAGCAGTGAGTTAGCGGGAATCACCGGGGAGCTGTTTTTT.

J is TRBJ1-5 and V is TRBV4-1, with 9 positions matching TRBD1. J gave up 4 bases and V 4 bases, and 17 bases lay outside the gene matches. This CDR3 contains 19 residues. CDR1 and CDR2 (germline): MGHRA, YSYEKL. CDR3 sequence: CASSPWSLRDRVRNQPQHF. CDR3 nucleotide sequence: TGCGCCAGCAGCCCCTGGTCTTTGAGGGACAGGGTTAGGAATCAGCCCCAGCATTTT.

The V gene is TRBV25-1, the J gene TRBJ2-2; 9 bases are shared with TRBD2. CDR1 is MGHDK and CDR2 is SYGVNS in the germline V gene. The CDR3 runs to 16 residues. V shed 2 bases, J shed 7 bases, and the junction held 8 bases outside the gene matches. The CDR3 loop reads CASSEPGLARYGELFF. The CDR3 coding sequence is TGTGCCAGCAGTGAACCTGGACTAGCGCGGTACGGGGAGCTGTTTTTT.

The CDR3 spells CASSIGELASGELFF. The DNA for the CDR3 is TGTGCCAGTAGTATTGGCGAGTTAGCCTCCGGGGAGCTGTTTTTT. The genes are TRBV19 and TRBJ2-2; the D is unclear. CDR3 length: 15 amino acids. Trimming cost V 3 bases and J 6 bases, with 14 bases left between them. Germline CDR1 reads LNHDA; CDR2 reads SQIVND (reference sequence).

The V gene is TRBV14, the J gene TRBJ2-1; 8 bases map to TRBD2. The CDR3 consists of 14 residues. The V gene end was trimmed by 1 base and the J gene end by 9 bases; junction bases not matched to a gene: 5. Germline V gene lookup returns CDR1 SGHDN and CDR2 FVKESK. CDR3 bases: TGTGCCAGCAGCCAAGGAGGCGGGGGGCTTGAGCAGTTCTTC. Translation: CASSQGGGGLEQFF.

The chain combines TRBV5-1 with TRBJ2-5; TRBD1 agrees at 7 bases. Germline-derived CDR1 and CDR2 are SGHRS and YFSETQ. The CDR3 runs to 15 residues. J was trimmed by 0 bases and V by 2 bases; bases with no gene match: 4. The chain's CDR3 is CASSFGDRDQETQYF. CDR3 coding DNA: TGCGCCAGCAGCTTCGGAGACAGGGACCAAGAGACCCAGTACTTC.

Concerning this clone: The conserved phenylalanine or tryptophan is not found at the CDR3 terminus, so this likely reflects a read error. It is unclear where the CDR3 begins or ends on the DNA, so no DNA is shown, and the CDR3 is as TCRdb lists it. The rearrangement joins TRBV14 to TRBJ2-7; no DNA check was done on the table's D call, TRBD2. Counting both end residues, the CDR3 totals 15 amino acids. Germline CDR1 reads SGHDN; CDR2 reads FVKESK. CDR3 residues: CASSQGGGVPSGEGL.

The chain has TRBV30 and TRBJ1-4, with D possibly matching TRBD1 (6 bases). The germline V gene encodes CDR1 GTSNPN and CDR2 SVGIG (reference sequence). V shed 2 bases and J shed 7 bases, with 11 bases lying between them. This CDR3 is 13 amino acids long. The CDR3: CAWSQGTAEKLFF. CDR3 in DNA: TGTGCCTGGAGTCAGGGGACGGCTGAAAAACTGTTTTTT.

This chain joins TRBV5-6 and TRBJ2-1; TRBD2 matches at 12 bases. Germline assignment: CDR1 SGHDT and CDR2 YYEEEE. This CDR3 is 17 amino acids long. V lost 0 bases, J lost 9 bases, and 10 bases stayed unmatched. CDR3 amino acids: CASSLGLAGGPGPEQFF. The CDR3 DNA sequence: TGTGCCAGCAGCTTGGGGCTAGCGGGAGGGCCGGGCCCTGAGCAGTTCTTC. Full variable domain (rest looked up from reference TRBV5-6 and TRBJ2-1): DAGVTQSPTHLIKTRGQQVTLRCSPKSGHDTVSWYQQALGQGPQFIFQYYEEEERQRGNFPDRFSGHQFPNYSSELNVNALLLGDSALYLCASSLGLAGGPGPEQFFGPGTRLTVL.